Below are 6 T cell receptor beta chains sequenced from a single sample in a study of cytotoxic CD8 clonotypes in ibrutinib-treated CLL. Clones were sequenced by immunoSEQ multiplex PCR, and TCRdb holds only the in-frame ones, with some missing. This table holds fewer than 400,000 clones, 67% found once. The source was PBMCs, collected after 36 months of ibrutinib treatment. The receptors shown here come from a human donor with chronic lymphocytic leukemia.

This clone has just one count. V gene TRBV19 combines with J gene TRBJ2-3, with a weak D call TRBD2 (6 bases). Between the trimmed V and J ends, which lost 3 bases and 4 bases, there was a span of 17 bases. Germline V lookup: CDR1 LNHDA, CDR2 SQIVND (reference sequence). The CDR3 length is 16 residues. The CDR3 reads CASSISGLFRADTQYF. As DNA, the CDR3 is TGTGCCAGTAGTATCTCGGGACTGTTCCGGGCAGATACGCAGTATTTT.

The genes are TRBV11-3 and TRBJ2-2; D is unclear. With 5 bases removed from V and 8 bases from J, the gap between germline ends came to 9 bases. Germline CDR1 reads SGHNT; CDR2 reads YENEEA. The CDR3 is 12 amino acids. The CDR3 DNA reads as TGTGCCAGCAGCCCCGAGAGGGGGGAGCTGTTTTTT. Protein: CASSPERGELFF.

The chain uses TRBV18 and TRBJ1-2, with 9 bases aligning to TRBD1. The germline V gene has CDR1 KGHSH and CDR2 LQKENI. V shed 3 bases, J shed 1 base, and the junction held 6 bases outside the gene matches. This CDR3 is 16 amino acids long. In nucleotides, the CDR3 is TGTGCCAGCTCACCCGGACAGGGGACCTATAACTATGGCTACACCTTC. It specifies CASSPGQGTYNYGYTF. The variable domain in full, with the rest retrieved from reference TRBV18 and TRBJ1-2, is NAGVMQNPRHLVRRRGQEARLRCSPMKGHSHVYWYRQLPEEGLKFMVYLQKENIIDESGMPKERFSAEFPKEGPSILRIQQVVRGDSAAYFCASSPGQGTYNYGYTFGSGTRLTVV.

The chain employs TRBV7-8 and TRBJ2-3; D might be TRBD2 (6 bases). The CDR3 has 12 amino acids. Germline V gene data show CDR1 as SGHVS and CDR2 as FQNEAQ. The V gene lost 7 bases and the J gene lost 1 base, with 6 bases spanning the gap. CDR3 sequence reads: CASTGGTDTQYF. For the CDR3, the DNA is TGTGCCAGCACGGGGGGCACAGATACGCAGTATTTT.

The chain is built from TRBV9 and TRBJ2-3; D is possibly TRBD2 (5 bases). Germline V gene sequence: CDR1 SGDLS, CDR2 YYNGEE. The CDR3 spans 13 residues. V shed 2 bases and J shed 4 bases, with 8 bases lying between them. The CDR3 DNA is TGTGCCAGCAGCGTTCGAGGGTCAGATACGCAGTATTTT. It translates to CASSVRGSDTQYF.

V is TRBV19 and J is TRBJ2-7, with TRBD1 matching 7 bases. The length of the CDR3 is 12 residues. Germline loops: CDR1 LNHDA, CDR2 SQIVND (reference sequence). The J segment lost 4 bases and the V segment lost 10 bases, leaving 7 bases of the junction unmatched. This chain's CDR3 is CATGQVGYEQYF. The DNA of the CDR3 is TGTGCCACTGGACAGGTGGGGTACGAGCAGTACTTC.